This TCR beta chain is from a study of control samples from healthy donors and cancer patients. J gave up 4 bases and V 5 bases, and 6 bases lay outside the gene matches. Germline CDR1 and CDR2: SGHTA and FQGNSA. The CDR3 consists of 14 residues. Sequencing was performed with immunoSEQ multiplex PCR; in TCRdb, only in-frame clones are kept and a portion is missing. The sample holds 180,000 or so clones, roughly 95% seen once. The sequence was obtained from an older woman in good health. V and J are TRBV7-2 and TRBJ1-1; 8 bases agree with TRBD1. Sequenced material: blood. The CDR3 sequence: CASSNQGAGTEAFF. For the CDR3, the DNA is TGTGCCAGCAGCAACCAGGGGGCTGGCACTGAAGCTTTCTTT.